This TCR beta chain was captured in a study of control samples from healthy donors and cancer patients. Germline trimming cut 7 bases from V and 5 bases from J; bases unmatched to any gene: 11. The CDR3 covers 15 residues. The germline V gene encodes CDR1 MNHEY and CDR2 SVGAGI. Libraries were prepared by immunoSEQ multiplex PCR; TCRdb keeps only in-frame clonotypes and omits some of them. The table records about 130,000 clones, approximately 91% of them present only once. The genes are TRBV6-5 and TRBJ2-1; 7 bases fit TRBD1. Sequenced input: blood. The sequence derives from a man between 50 and 59 years old in good health. CDR3 region: CASTPRQGVDNEQFF. CDR3 nucleotides: TGTGCCAGCACCCCCAGGCAGGGGGTAGACAATGAGCAGTTCTTC.